These 6 T cell receptor beta chains were sequenced from one sample in a study of cytomegalovirus exposure and HLA in healthy donors. Use of 60 Vbeta and 13 Jbeta primers characterized the PCR. Assay: immunoSEQ multiplex PCR; the TCRdb copy retains only in-frame clones and omits some. The sample lists roughly 160,000 clones, around 85% occurring once. Material: PBMCs. The source of these receptors is a man aged 35 to 55 in good health and CMV-seronegative.

In its sample, this clone was seen once. This chain joins TRBV2 and TRBJ2-6; 8 nucleotides agree with TRBD1. The CDR3 spans 17 residues. Germline CDR1 is SNHLY and CDR2 is FYNNEI. The V and J ends lost 5 bases and 2 bases, in that order; junction bases with no gene match: 8. CDR3 protein: CASSRGRGRTGANVLTF. CDR3 bases: TGTGCCAGCAGTCGGGGCAGGGGGCGCACTGGGGCCAACGTCCTGACTTTC. The full variable domain, its missing parts supplied by reference TRBV2 and TRBJ2-6, is EPEVTQTPSHQVTQMGQEVILRCVPISNHLYFYWYRQILGQKVEFLVSFYNNEISEKSEIFDDQFSVERPDGSNFTLKIRSTKLEDSAMYFCASSRGRGRTGANVLTFGAGSRLTVL.

The V and J genes are TRBV29-1 and TRBJ1-2; possible D gene TRBD1, 5 bases. The V gene lost 6 bases and the J gene lost 0 bases, with 11 bases spanning the gap. Germline CDR1 and CDR2: SQVTM and ANQGSEA. The CDR3 consists of 13 residues. The CDR3 sequence is CSVSGGANYGYTF. CDR3 in DNA: TGCAGCGTCTCCGGGGGGGCTAACTATGGCTACACCTTC.

This chain joins TRBV13 and TRBJ1-5; 9 bases match TRBD1. The J segment lost 7 bases and the V segment lost 0 bases, leaving 4 bases of the junction unmatched. The CDR3 covers 15 residues. CDR1 and CDR2 from the germline V gene are PRHDT and FYEKMQ (reference sequence). The CDR3 DNA sequence: TGTGCCAGCAGCTTAGGAGACAGGGGGGCCCAGCCCCAGCATTTT. Translating gives CASSLGDRGAQPQHF. The full variable domain, in which reference TRBV13 and TRBJ1-5 provide the parts outside the CDR3, is AAGVIQSPRHLIKEKRETATLKCYPIPRHDTVYWYQQGPGQDPQFLISFYEKMQSDKGSIPDRFSAQQFSDYHSELNMSSLELGDSALYFCASSLGDRGAQPQHFGDGTRLSIL.

V usage is TRBV6-1 and J usage is TRBJ2-5; D might be TRBD1 (6 bases). V was clipped by 11 bases and J by 5 bases, with 24 bases between them. The CDR3 runs to 15 residues. Germline V gene data show CDR1 as MNHNS and CDR2 as SASEGT. CDR3 sequence reads: CAGRGGHLSRETQYF. The CDR3 nucleotides read TGTGCCGGTAGAGGGGGACACCTAAGCAGGGAGACCCAGTACTTC.

The chain joins TRBV5-6 to TRBJ2-7; D remains ambiguous. Germline V gene lookup returns CDR1 SGHDT and CDR2 YYEEEE. The CDR3 is 13 amino acids. Trimming removed 2 bases from V and 0 bases from J, with 6 bases in between. As DNA, the CDR3 is TGTGCCAGCAGCTTTCAGTCCTCCTACGAGCAGTACTTC. This translates into CASSFQSSYEQYF. Full variable domain (missing parts from reference TRBV5-6 and TRBJ2-7): DAGVTQSPTHLIKTRGQQVTLRCSPKSGHDTVSWYQQALGQGPQFIFQYYEEEERQRGNFPDRFSGHQFPNYSSELNVNALLLGDSALYLCASSFQSSYEQYFGPGTRLTVT.

The V gene is TRBV5-5, the J gene TRBJ2-1, with 9 positions matching TRBD2. CDR1 and CDR2 from the germline V gene are SGHKS and YYEKEE (reference sequence). The J segment lost 5 bases and the V segment lost 4 bases, leaving 10 bases of the junction unmatched. The CDR3 runs 16 residues. This CDR3 reads CASSPLGTSRDNEQFF. The CDR3 DNA sequence: TGTGCCAGCAGCCCTCTCGGGACTAGCCGGGACAATGAGCAGTTCTTC.